The 28 T cell receptor beta chains reported below all come from one sample, sequenced in a study of T cell responses to AZD1222 COVID-19 vaccine (dated by TCRdb to the early 2020s). The time point tag for this specimen amounts to: baseline before first vaccination. The receptor library was made with the immunoSEQ multiplex PCR assay. TCRdb obtained this table from immuneACCESS and retained in-frame rearrangements with V and J assigned. These tables miss some clones; where compared with another copy, unresolved V genes account for less than half of the shortfall, and the remainder is unexplained. Counted in this sample were 150,000 to 200,000 clones; 80% to 95% of them appeared once. Around 2.5% of the sample is in the top ten clones. Sequencing used peripheral blood, obtained on day 0 of AZD1222 vaccination. All receptors derive from an adult in good health.

CDR3 DNA: TGTGCCAGCAGTTTAACCGGGACAGGGGCCAATGAGCAGTTCTTC. It translates to CASSLTGTGANEQFF. This sequence joins TRBV28 and TRBJ2-1, with 10 bases matching TRBD1. CDR3 length: 15 amino acids. The trim removed 2 bases at V and 6 bases at J, leaving 4 bases unmatched. Germline V gene lookup returns CDR1 MDHEN and CDR2 SYDVKM. The complete variable domain, with remaining parts taken from reference TRBV28 and TRBJ2-1, reads DVKVTQSSRYLVKRTGEKVFLECVQDMDHENMFWYRQDPGLGLRLIYFSYDVKMKEKGDIPEGYSVSREKKERFSLILESASTNQTSMYLCASSLTGTGANEQFFGPGTRLTVL.

V gene TRBV6-5 combines with J gene TRBJ1-4; D is unclear. Germline V gene lookup returns CDR1 MNHEY and CDR2 SVGAGI. The CDR3 is 14 residues long. V was shortened by 2 bases and J by 8 bases, with 12 bases between the two germline ends. The CDR3 bases are TGTGCCAGCAGTTACGGGGTGGGAAGAGAAAAACTGTTTTTT. Amino acids: CASSYGVGREKLFF.

This clone is a singleton in its sample. The rearrangement joins TRBV28 to TRBJ1-5; D gene ambiguous. The CDR3 extends over 13 amino acids. V was cut by 8 bases and J by 1 base, with 9 bases left in between. Germline V CDR1 and CDR2: MDHEN, SYDVKM. The CDR3, as DNA: TGTGCCAGCCATGGGTCGAGCAATCAGCCCCAGCATTTT. Amino acid sequence: CASHGSSNQPQHF.

The chain employs TRBV10-1 and TRBJ2-1; 10 bases fit TRBD2. Unmatched junction bases numbered 17, after V lost 8 bases and J lost 4 bases. Looked up from germline, CDR1 is WNHNN and CDR2 is SYGVQD (reference sequence). This CDR3 has 18 residues. The CDR3 reads CASSREGASGRDYNEQFF. The CDR3 bases are TGCGCCAGCTCGCGGGAAGGGGCTAGCGGGAGAGATTACAATGAGCAGTTCTTC.

This rearrangement joins TRBV18 to TRBJ2-3, with TRBD2 identical over 10 bases. The V gene's germline CDR1 is KGHSH and CDR2 LQKENI. Germline trimming cut 4 bases from V and 3 bases from J; bases unmatched to any gene: 7. This CDR3 has 16 amino acids. CDR3 sequence: CASSRGLALGTDTQYF. CDR3 bases: TGTGCCAGCTCACGGGGACTAGCGCTGGGGACAGATACGCAGTATTTT.

This chain joins TRBV24-1 and TRBJ2-1; TRBD2 is a possible D gene (6 bases). Germline assignment: CDR1 KGHDR and CDR2 SFDVKD. V gave up 4 bases and J gave up 5 bases, with 14 bases separating them. The CDR3 is made up of 15 amino acids. The CDR3 sequence: CATSDAGTGDNEQFF. For the CDR3, the DNA is TGTGCCACCAGTGACGCCGGGACTGGCGACAATGAGCAGTTCTTC.

The V and J genes are TRBV5-6 and TRBJ2-5, with a weak D call TRBD1 (5 bases). This CDR3 is 16 amino acids long. With 4 bases removed from V and 1 base from J, the gap between germline ends came to 17 bases. CDR1 and CDR2 (germline): SGHDT, YYEEEE. DNA of the CDR3: TGTGCCAGCAGCCATTATCCCGGACAAGGCCAAGAGACCCAGTACTTC. Its protein product is CASSHYPGQGQETQYF.

The chain links TRBV11-3 to TRBJ2-3; D not resolved. This CDR3 region has 12 residues. Per the germline V gene, CDR1 is SGHNT and CDR2 is YENEEA. The ends were cut back, 6 bases at V and 9 bases at J, with 13 bases in the middle. The CDR3 DNA reads TGTGCCAGCAGTTCAGATAGAGTGACGCAGTATTTT. This sequence encodes CASSSDRVTQYF.

This chain uses TRBV12-5 with TRBJ2-3; D is uncertain. V lost 0 bases and J 0 bases, leaving 7 bases between the germline ends. The CDR3 is made up of 15 amino acids. The V gene's germline CDR1 is LGHNT and CDR2 FRNRAP. CDR3 in DNA: TGTGCTAGTGGTTTGGTACTCGGGAGCACAGATACGCAGTATTTT. The encoded protein is CASGLVLGSTDTQYF. The complete variable domain, with remaining parts taken from reference TRBV12-5 and TRBJ2-3, reads DARVTQTPRHKVTEMGQEVTMRCQPILGHNTVFWYRQTMMQGLELLAYFRNRAPLDDSGMPKDRFSAEMPDATLATLKIQPSEPRDSAVYFCASGLVLGSTDTQYFGPGTRLTVL.

The chain recombines TRBV29-1 with TRBJ1-5; 7 bases map to TRBD1. The CDR3 spans 13 residues. Germline V CDR1 and CDR2: SQVTM, ANQGSEA. J lost 3 bases, V lost 5 bases, and 4 bases had no gene match. The CDR3 protein is CSVRQGLNQPQHF. CDR3 bases: TGCAGCGTTAGACAGGGCCTCAATCAGCCCCAGCATTTT.

The J gene is TRBJ1-2, the V gene TRBV19; TRBD1 matches at 9 bases. This CDR3 spans 16 amino acids. The V gene's germline CDR1 is LNHDA and CDR2 SQIVND (reference sequence). V trimming: 5 bases; J trimming: 1 base; junction bases outside the gene matches: 8. The DNA of the CDR3 is TGTGCCAGTAGTGCCTCGGGACAGGGAGTTAACTATGGCTACACCTTC. Translating gives CASSASGQGVNYGYTF.

The rearrangement uses TRBV6-6 and TRBJ1-2; unclear D gene. Trimming stripped 5 bases from V and 5 bases from J, with 9 bases between. Germline V gene data show CDR1 as MNHNY and CDR2 as SVGAGI (reference sequence). The CDR3 has 12 amino acids. The CDR3 region has the DNA TGTGCCAGCAGTGAGGGTCCTTATGGCTACACCTTC. It translates to CASSEGPYGYTF.

The chain recombines TRBV7-2 with TRBJ2-7; 10 positions match TRBD1. V dropped 0 bases and J dropped 0; count of bases not matched to a gene: 5. The germline V gene encodes CDR1 SGHTA and CDR2 FQGNSA. The CDR3 is 17 residues long. CDR3 protein: CASSLAGGTGASYEQYF. The DNA of the CDR3 is TGTGCCAGCAGCTTAGCCGGCGGGACAGGGGCCTCCTACGAGCAGTACTTC.

This chain uses TRBV30 with TRBJ1-4; a weak D match, TRBD1 (6 bases). This CDR3 contains 12 residues. The V gene lost 8 bases and the J gene lost 5 bases, with 12 bases spanning the gap. Germline-derived CDR1 and CDR2 are GTSNPN and SVGIG (reference sequence). The CDR3 sequence is CAGRGGNEKLFF. In DNA, the CDR3 is TGTGCCGGAAGGGGGGGGAATGAAAAACTGTTTTTT.

The V and J genes are TRBV6-5 and TRBJ1-4; 9 bases match TRBD1. This CDR3 has 14 amino acids. The V gene's germline CDR1 is MNHEY and CDR2 SVGAGI. Losses at the gene ends were 5 bases for V and 7 bases for J; bases not matched to a gene: 5. The CDR3 region has the DNA TGTGCCAGCAGTCTTGACAGGGGGGGTGAAAAACTGTTTTTT. Translated: CASSLDRGGEKLFF.

The CDR3 bases are TGTGCCAGCAGCTTACGGGATACGCAGTATTTT. This codes for CASSLRDTQYF. The chain uses TRBV7-2 and TRBJ2-3; no definite D call. Germline assignment: CDR1 SGHTA and CDR2 FQGNSA. Between the trimmed V and J ends, which lost 2 bases and 6 bases, there was a span of 3 bases. The CDR3 is 11 residues long.

CDR3: CASSLSSGGGVNEQFF. CDR3 DNA sequence: TGTGCCAGCAGCTTATCTAGCGGGGGAGGAGTCAATGAGCAGTTCTTC. V usage is TRBV7-9 and J usage is TRBJ2-1, with TRBD2 identical over 10 bases. The CDR3 has 16 amino acids. Germline CDR1 is SEHNR and CDR2 is FQNEAQ (reference sequence). V lost 2 bases and J lost 6; bases outside the gene matches: 7.

The J gene is TRBJ1-6, the V gene TRBV7-2; D remains ambiguous. This CDR3 region has 14 residues. In germline, CDR1 is SGHTA, CDR2 FQGNSA. Trimming shortened V by 8 bases and J by 7 bases, and 15 bases separated the two germline ends. This CDR3 reads CASHHSGWNSPLHF. Written as DNA, the CDR3 is TGTGCCAGCCACCACAGCGGGTGGAATTCACCCCTCCACTTT.

The CDR3 DNA sequence: TGTGCCAGCAGCCCTCGAGCGGGGAACACTGAAGCTTTCTTT. Translated: CASSPRAGNTEAFF. The chain recombines TRBV14 with TRBJ1-1; unclear D gene. The germline CDR1 and CDR2 sequences are SGHDN and FVKESK. V lost 4 bases to trimming and J lost 1 base, with 10 bases between them. The CDR3 contains 14 residues.

The chain's CDR3 is CASSVVGLAGADTQYF. In DNA form, the CDR3 reads TGTGCCAGCAGCGTAGTAGGACTAGCGGGAGCCGATACGCAGTATTTT. The rearrangement links TRBV9 to TRBJ2-3, with 13 bases matching TRBD2. The CDR3 spans 16 residues. The J segment lost 6 bases and the V segment lost 0 bases, leaving 4 bases of the junction unmatched. CDR1 is SGDLS, CDR2 YYNGEE, per germline.

V usage is TRBV27 and J usage is TRBJ2-7; no reliable D call. Trimming removed 3 bases at V and 1 base at J, with 10 bases between. Per germline, CDR1 MNHEY and CDR2 SMNVEV (reference sequence). The CDR3 is 14 amino acids. CDR3 amino acids: CASSFNSPSYEQYF. The CDR3 DNA follows: TGTGCCAGCAGTTTCAATTCCCCGTCCTACGAGCAGTACTTC.

The CDR3 protein is CSVHRDYEQYF. The DNA of the CDR3 is TGCAGCGTTCACAGGGACTACGAGCAGTACTTC. The chain has TRBV29-1 and TRBJ2-7, with D perhaps matching TRBD1 (6 bases). Germline CDR1 reads SQVTM; CDR2 reads ANQGSEA. There are 11 residues in the CDR3. Between the trimmed V and J ends, which lost 5 bases and 3 bases, there was a span of 8 bases.

The chain couples TRBV9 to TRBJ2-4; 8 nucleotides line up with TRBD1. Trimming took 2 bases from V and 0 from J; bases not matched to a gene: 4. The CDR3 has 16 amino acids. Germline values: CDR1 SGDLS, CDR2 YYNGEE. As DNA, the CDR3 is TGTGCCAGCAGCGTTACAGGGGGACTAGCCAAAAACATTCAGTACTTC. Translated, it gives CASSVTGGLAKNIQYF.

The V gene is TRBV19, the J gene TRBJ1-1; no firm D call. CDR1 LNHDA and CDR2 SQIVND come from the germline V gene (reference sequence). There are 13 residues in the CDR3. Trimming stripped 6 bases from V and 1 base from J, with 9 bases between. As DNA, the CDR3 is TGTGCCAGTAGCACCGTGAGGAACACTGAAGCTTTCTTT. It yields the protein CASSTVRNTEAFF.

This CDR3 is CSACTVNNEQFF. CDR3 DNA: TGCAGCGCCTGCACGGTTAACAATGAGCAGTTCTTC. This rearrangement joins TRBV29-1 to TRBJ2-1, with D uncertain. CDR3 size: 12 residues. Germline lookup yields CDR1 SQVTM and CDR2 ANQGSEA. V was trimmed by 7 bases and J by 5 bases, leaving 12 bases between them.

The chain uses TRBV19 and TRBJ1-6, with D unclear. Trimming cost V 4 bases and J 5 bases, with 3 bases left between them. The CDR3 has 12 amino acids. CDR1 and CDR2 from the germline V gene are LNHDA and SQIVND (reference sequence). This chain's CDR3 is CASSTDNSPLHF. The CDR3, as DNA: TGTGCCAGTAGTACTGATAATTCACCCCTCCACTTT.

The chain recombines TRBV10-3 with TRBJ2-1; 8 bases match TRBD2. After removal of 4 bases from V and 9 bases from J, the junction contained 17 bases not matched to a gene. The CDR3 spans 17 residues. CDR1 and CDR2 (germline): ENHRY, SYGVKD. CDR3 nucleotide sequence: TGTGCCATCAGTGGCCTGGGGGCGGGAGGTTTAGGGGGTGAGCAGTTCTTC. Protein: CAISGLGAGGLGGEQFF.

The chain recombines TRBV16 with TRBJ2-4; no reliable D call. Germline CDR1 reads KGHSY; CDR2 reads FQNENV. The CDR3 runs to 12 residues. Trimming left V 7 bases short and J 3 bases short, with 7 bases between. Here the CDR3 reads CASKDVKNIQYF. The CDR3 DNA reads as TGTGCCAGCAAAGATGTCAAAAACATTCAGTACTTC. The full variable domain, rest sourced from reference TRBV16 and TRBJ2-4, is GEEVAQTPKHLVRGEGQKAKLYCAPIKGHSYVFWYQQVLKNEFKFLISFQNENVFDETGMPKERFSAKCLPNSPCSLEIQATKLEDSAVYFCASKDVKNIQYFGAGTRLSVL.